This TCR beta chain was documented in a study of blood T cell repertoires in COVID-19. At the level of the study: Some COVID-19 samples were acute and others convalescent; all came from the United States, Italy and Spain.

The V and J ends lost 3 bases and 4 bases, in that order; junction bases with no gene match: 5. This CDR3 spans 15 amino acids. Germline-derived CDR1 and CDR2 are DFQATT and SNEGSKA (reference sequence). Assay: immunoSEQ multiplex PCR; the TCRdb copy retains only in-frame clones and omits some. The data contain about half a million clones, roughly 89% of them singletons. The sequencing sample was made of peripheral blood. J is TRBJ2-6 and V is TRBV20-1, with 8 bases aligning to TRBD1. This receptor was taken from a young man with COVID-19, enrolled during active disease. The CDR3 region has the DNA TGCAGTGCTAGTTCAGGGGGCGCCGGGGCCAACGTCCTGACTTTC. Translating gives CSASSGGAGANVLTF.